This T cell receptor beta chain was identified in a study of low-dose radiotherapy and immunotherapy resistance in tumors (dated by TCRdb to between 2022 and 2023). Regarding the complete study: Patients in Cohort 1 were given 0.5 Gy per fraction every 2 weeks, and the prescribed total PTV dose was 6.5 Gy. In Cohort 2, 1 Gy per fraction was delivered every two weeks, for a total of 13 Gy over 26 weeks. Patients were given nivolumab as a 240 mg flat dose every two weeks and ipilimumab at 1 mg/kg every six weeks, with both drugs delivered intravenously. Cyclophosphamide 200 mg/m2 was administered intravenously every two weeks, one day before each radiation and immunotherapy administration. Patients took aspirin 300 mg orally once daily for four cycles, starting on cycle 1 day 1. Trial participants were not randomized into treatment groups. Eight patients were included in the translational analysis: three from the first dose cohort and the first five from the second dose cohort.

CDR1 and CDR2 (SQVTM, ANQGSEA) derive from the germline V gene. The CDR3 contains 14 residues, cysteine and phenylalanine counted. Only CDR3 DNA remains: 42 bases, in frame from the first base. Trimming removed 7 bases from V and 7 bases from J, leaving 19 bases between the germline ends. Sequenced on an Illumina HiSeq 2500. To make first-strand cDNA, Superscript III was used along with a set of TRAV- and TRBV-specific primers so that both the TCRalpha and TCRbeta chains were covered. TCRs were amplified with Phusion for about 20 PCR cycles using a constant-region primer together with the adapter attached to the V primers. The isolated mRNA was amplified using the MessageAmp II aRNA Amplification Kit, with in vitro transcription performed for 15 to 20 hours at 37 degrees C. The Dynabeads mRNA DIRECT Purification Kit was used to isolate the mRNA for TCR sequencing. Indexed Illumina adapters were added in a second Phusion PCR of about 26 cycles, and the PCR products were purified with AMPure XP beads. Under the source paper's analysis protocol: Using custom Perl scripts, TCR sequences encoding the same protein were pooled, out-of-frame sequences were removed, and the abundance of each clonotype was computed. The analysis excluded TCR sequences that were supported by just one read. Repertoire metrics included Shannon entropy, Gini index, clonality, richness, and frequency of TCRs shared between repertoires. Using fastp at Q25 and MiXCR, TCRdb reprocessed the public reads and kept productive beta chains. Merged by CDR3 protein, the rows form single entries marked with the most common genes and DNA. TCRdb's processing, not the authors' own work, is the source of the V and J calls. This sample comprises approximately 100,000 distinct CDR3 sequences, 20% to 25% of them detected only once. Clones ranked in the top ten supply roughly 4.3% of the sample.

This clonotype was observed many times. The specificity of this receptor is unknown. The record has no base qualities; no much larger clone is one base away. The time point label, as the study defines it: after trial treatment. The sample's treatment or condition label, in plain terms: LDRT plus nivolumab, ipilimumab, low-dose cyclophosphamide and aspirin (RACIN trial). Donors were enrolled in RACIN, a single-arm phase I dose-escalation trial in which nivolumab, ipilimumab, aspirin, low-dose cyclophosphamide and low-dose radiotherapy were combined. Patients with advanced, TIL-negative solid tumors were considered eligible.

The rearrangement combines TRBV29-1 with TRBJ1-4; 5 matching bases give a weak D call of TRBD1. Source: PBMCs, taken after low-dose radiotherapy plus immunotherapy. This sequence originates from a male donor with prostate cancer. The CDR3 has the sequence CSADGGMFGEKLFF. The DNA is TGCAGCGCTGATGGGGGGATGTTTGGTGAAAAACTGTTTTTT.